This T cell receptor beta chain was found in a study of T cells after yellow fever vaccination. Regarding the study as a whole: Clonotypes shared by both compartments, CD4 and CD8, made up a small share. Abundant clonotypes (contaminants from the bulk population) could be present in FACS-sorted repertoires. Most clones from primary vaccination were detected again post-booster (96% CD4, 88% CD8).

This clonotype was seen at least ten times. The antigen remains undetermined. Germline V CDR1 and CDR2: SQVTM, ANQGSEA. The CDR3 is 16 amino acids. The V end was cut by 3 bases, the J end by 0 bases, with 15 bases between. In making TCR cDNA, 5'RACE template switching added a universal primer site and UMIs to it. TCRdb re-analysed the 5' RACE reads in MiXCR, keeping a single row per CDR3 protein. Seen here are about 120,000 distinct CDR3 sequences, 7.2% observed once, and the top ten hold over 2.5%. This rearrangement joins TRBV29-1 to TRBJ2-1; D gene uncertain. This clonotype was obtained from a man aged 18 to 30 who received the YFV17D yellow fever vaccine. Material: CD4+ T cells sorted from PBMCs, obtained 35 to 50 days after the first yellow fever vaccination. Here the CDR3 reads CSVEKFYTRSYNEQFF. CDR3 in DNA: TGCAGCGTTGAGAAATTCTACACTCGCTCCTACAATGAGCAGTTCTTC.